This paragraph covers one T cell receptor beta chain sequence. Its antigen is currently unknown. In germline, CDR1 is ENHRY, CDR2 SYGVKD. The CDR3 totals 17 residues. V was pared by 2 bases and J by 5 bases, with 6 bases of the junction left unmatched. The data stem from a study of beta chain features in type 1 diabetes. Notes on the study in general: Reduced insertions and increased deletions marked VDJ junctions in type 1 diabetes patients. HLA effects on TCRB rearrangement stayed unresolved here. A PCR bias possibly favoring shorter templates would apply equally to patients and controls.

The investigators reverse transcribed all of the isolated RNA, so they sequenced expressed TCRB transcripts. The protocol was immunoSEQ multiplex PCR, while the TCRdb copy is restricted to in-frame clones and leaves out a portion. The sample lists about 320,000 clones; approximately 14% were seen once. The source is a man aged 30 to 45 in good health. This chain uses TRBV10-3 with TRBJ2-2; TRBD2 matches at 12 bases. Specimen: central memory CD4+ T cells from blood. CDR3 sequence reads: CAISERLAGEATGELFF. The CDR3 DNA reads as TGTGCCATCAGTGAGAGACTAGCGGGAGAAGCGACCGGGGAGCTGTTTTTT.